One and the same sample provided the 28 T cell receptor beta chains below, sequenced in a study of OX40 agonist ivuxolimab in advanced cancers. Produced via immunoSEQ multiplex PCR; TCRdb's table is partial and in-frame only. The sample lists about 58,000 clones, around 79% occurring once. This specimen was CD4+ or CD8+ T cells sorted from blood, taken in a trial of the OX40 agonist ivuxolimab. All receptors come from an adult with an advanced solid tumor such as melanoma, head and neck, liver or kidney cancer.

CDR3 sequence reads: CASSLGFGAGSSYNEQFF. In nucleotides, the CDR3 is TGTGCCAGCAGCTTAGGTTTCGGGGCGGGAAGCTCCTACAATGAGCAGTTCTTC. This chain links TRBV11-3 with TRBJ2-1; tentative D call: TRBD2 (6 bases). The CDR3 loop spans 18 amino acids. V lost 1 base and J 0 bases, leaving 16 bases between the germline ends. CDR1 is SGHNT, CDR2 YENEEA, per germline. Full variable domain (missing parts from reference TRBV11-3 and TRBJ2-1): EAGVVQSPRYKIIEKKQPVAFWCNPISGHNTLYWYLQNLGQGPELLIRYENEEAVDDSQLPKDRFSAERLKGVDSTLKIQPAELGDSAVYLCASSLGFGAGSSYNEQFFGPGTRLTVL.

The chain couples TRBV5-4 to TRBJ2-3; a possible D gene is TRBD1 (5 bases). CDR3 size: 13 residues. The V and J ends lost 2 bases and 1 base respectively, with 5 bases between them. The germline gives CDR1 SGHNT, CDR2 YYREEE (reference sequence). The DNA for the CDR3 is TGTGCCAGCAGCTTACAGGGCACAGATACGCAGTATTTT. It yields the protein CASSLQGTDTQYF.

The chain couples TRBV7-9 to TRBJ1-5; 7 bases map to TRBD1. V was pared by 4 bases and J by 1 base, with 4 bases of the junction left unmatched. The CDR3 runs 15 residues. CDR1 SEHNR and CDR2 FQNEAQ come from the germline V gene (reference sequence). CDR3 sequence reads: CASSSQGSSNQPQHF. In DNA, the CDR3 is TGTGCCAGCAGCTCACAGGGGTCGAGCAATCAGCCCCAGCATTTT. Complete variable domain (other parts from reference TRBV7-9 and TRBJ1-5): DTGVSQNPRHKITKRGQNVTFRCDPISEHNRLYWYRQTLGQGPEFLTYFQNEAQLEKSRLLSDRFSAERPKGSFSTLEIQRTEQGDSAMYLCASSSQGSSNQPQHFGDGTRLSIL.

V and J are TRBV4-1 and TRBJ2-2, with 9 bases lining up with TRBD1. Germline assignment: CDR1 MGHRA and CDR2 YSYEKL. The trim removed 3 bases at V and 4 bases at J, leaving 18 bases unmatched. CDR3 length equals 20 residues. CDR3 DNA: TGCGCCAGCAGCCATTCCAATATACGACCGGGACAGGGTAGCACCGGGGAGCTGTTTTTT. Translated: CASSHSNIRPGQGSTGELFF.

V and J are TRBV7-8 and TRBJ2-7, with TRBD1 matching over 8 bases. The CDR3 is 16 residues long. In germline, CDR1 is SGHVS, CDR2 FQNEAQ. J was trimmed by 0 bases and V by 5 bases; bases with no gene match: 9. CDR3: CASSRSRDRSSYEQYF. As DNA, the CDR3 is TGTGCCAGCAGCAGAAGCCGGGACAGGAGCTCCTACGAGCAGTACTTC.

The chain recombines TRBV19 with TRBJ2-3; no clear D gene. The germline V gene has CDR1 LNHDA and CDR2 SQIVND (reference sequence). This CDR3 contains 16 residues. V shed 7 bases and J shed 4 bases, with 21 bases lying between them. CDR3 amino acids: CASKRTSTEVADTQYF. CDR3 DNA: TGTGCCAGTAAGCGAACATCTACAGAGGTTGCAGATACGCAGTATTTT.

This sequence joins TRBV11-1 and TRBJ2-2; maybe TRBD1 (5 bases). Trimming left V 4 bases short and J 2 bases short, with 11 bases between. This CDR3 spans 15 amino acids. The germline CDR1 and CDR2 sequences are SGHAT and FQDESV (reference sequence). DNA for the CDR3: TGTGCCAGCAGCTCCGAAGGGGCCAACACCGGGGAGCTGTTTTTT. Its protein product is CASSSEGANTGELFF.

This chain connects TRBV2 to TRBJ1-3; D remains unclear. Germline V CDR1 and CDR2: SNHLY, FYNNEI. Trimming took 7 bases from V and 0 from J, leaving 19 bases between them. This CDR3 has 17 residues. CDR3 DNA sequence: TGTGCCAGCAACTTCAGGTATTCGGGCGGCTCTGGAAACACCATATATTTT. It yields the protein CASNFRYSGGSGNTIYF. Full variable domain (outside the CDR3, taken from reference TRBV2 and TRBJ1-3): EPEVTQTPSHQVTQMGQEVILRCVPISNHLYFYWYRQILGQKVEFLVSFYNNEISEKSEIFDDQFSVERPDGSNFTLKIRSTKLEDSAMYFCASNFRYSGGSGNTIYFGEGSWLTVV.

The chain carries TRBV29-1 and TRBJ2-3; 13 positions match TRBD2. The CDR3 extends over 16 amino acids. V gave up 5 bases and J gave up 3 bases; unmatched junction bases: 8. Germline V gene lookup returns CDR1 SQVTM and CDR2 ANQGSEA. This CDR3 reads CSVSRTSGSLTDTQYF. The CDR3 DNA reads as TGCAGCGTTAGCAGGACTAGCGGGAGTTTGACAGATACGCAGTATTTT.

The chain joins TRBV30 to TRBJ2-6; perhaps TRBD2 as D (5 bases). Germline V lookup: CDR1 GTSNPN, CDR2 SVGIG (reference sequence). This CDR3 has 17 residues. V lost 1 base, J lost 0 bases, and 13 bases lay in between. CDR3 in DNA: TGTGCCTGGAGTGGGACTCAGCTCCTCTCTGGGGCCAACGTCCTGACTTTC. This encodes CAWSGTQLLSGANVLTF.

In its sample, this clone was seen once. CDR3 nucleotides: TGTGCCAGCTCAGAAAGGACGGAAACTTCTGAAGCTTTCTTT. It codes for CASSERTETSEAFF. The rearrangement uses TRBV18 and TRBJ1-1; D unresolved. V dropped 5 bases and J dropped 6 bases, with 16 bases sitting between them. Per germline, CDR1 KGHSH and CDR2 LQKENI. This CDR3 has 14 amino acids. The entire variable domain, with the rest obtained from reference TRBV18 and TRBJ1-1, is as follows: NAGVMQNPRHLVRRRGQEARLRCSPMKGHSHVYWYRQLPEEGLKFMVYLQKENIIDESGMPKERFSAEFPKEGPSILRIQQVVRGDSAAYFCASSERTETSEAFFGQGTRLTVV.

This clone has a single count. This chain joins TRBV21-1 and TRBJ1-6. TRBV21-1 counts as a pseudogene. This CDR3 spans 14 amino acids. DNA for the CDR3: TGTGCCAGCAGCGCCAGGCTTTGGGGTTCACCCCTCCACTTT. This gives the protein CASSARLWGSPLHF.

This rearrangement joins TRBV21-1 to TRBJ2-2; TRBD1, the table's D call, was not compared with the DNA. TRBV21-1 is reported as a pseudogene. The CDR3 has 15 residues. As DNA, the CDR3 is TGTGCCAGCGGGAGGACAGGGTACAACACCGGGGAGCTGTTTTTT. Residues: CASGRTGYNTGELFF.

The rearrangement links TRBV28 to TRBJ2-2; TRBD2 aligns across 7 bases. The J segment lost 0 bases and the V segment lost 3 bases, leaving 7 bases of the junction unmatched. The CDR3 spans 17 residues. Germline CDR1 reads MDHEN; CDR2 reads SYDVKM. The CDR3 here is CASSFSWEGTNTGELFF. For the CDR3, the DNA is TGTGCCAGCAGTTTTTCATGGGAGGGGACGAACACCGGGGAGCTGTTTTTT.

This rearrangement joins TRBV7-6 to TRBJ2-7; TRBD2 aligns across 11 bases. The CDR3 consists of 14 residues. Germline V gene data show CDR1 as SGHVS and CDR2 as FNYEAQ. V was clipped by 4 bases and J by 4 bases; unmatched bases: 3. CDR3 loop: CASSSGLAAYEQYF. Here the CDR3 DNA reads TGTGCCAGCAGCTCGGGACTAGCGGCATACGAGCAGTACTTC.

This chain connects TRBV4-2 to TRBJ2-7, with 9 bases aligning to TRBD2. CDR1 is LGHNA, CDR2 YNFKEQ, per germline. Unmatched junction bases numbered 6, after V lost 0 bases and J lost 0 bases. The CDR3 is 17 residues long. CDR3 amino acids: CASSQDSLAGNSYEQYF. CDR3 bases: TGTGCCAGCAGCCAAGATAGCCTAGCGGGGAACTCCTACGAGCAGTACTTC.

The chain links TRBV11-2 to TRBJ1-1; TRBD1 agrees at 7 bases. The CDR3 runs to 14 residues. CDR1 is SGHAT, CDR2 FQNNGV, per germline. V lost 5 bases, J lost 1 base, and 4 bases stayed unmatched. The CDR3 spells CASSLGTANTEAFF. The CDR3, as DNA: TGTGCCAGCAGCCTCGGGACAGCGAACACTGAAGCTTTCTTT.

The chain uses TRBV6-5 and TRBJ2-5; 10 bases fit TRBD1. The germline gives CDR1 MNHEY, CDR2 SVGAGI. The V segment lost 0 bases and the J segment 5 bases; nucleotides outside the gene matches: 0. The CDR3 extends over 14 amino acids. CDR3 sequence: CASSYSTGGETQYF. In DNA form, the CDR3 reads TGTGCCAGCAGTTACTCGACAGGGGGCGAGACCCAGTACTTC.

This chain links TRBV2 with TRBJ2-1, with a weak D call TRBD2 (6 bases). The CDR3 totals 15 residues. Germline V gene sequence: CDR1 SNHLY, CDR2 FYNNEI. Between the trimmed V and J ends, which lost 4 bases and 3 bases, there was a span of 13 bases. The CDR3 bases are TGTGCCAGCAGTGGGGTGGGAGGACTCTACAATGAGCAGTTCTTC. Translated: CASSGVGGLYNEQFF.

The chain uses TRBV6-5 and TRBJ1-2; perhaps TRBD1 as D (6 bases). The CDR3 is 14 residues long. Germline V gene data show CDR1 as MNHEY and CDR2 as SVGAGI. The ends were cut back, 7 bases at V and 3 bases at J, with 15 bases in the middle. The CDR3 loop is CASTQQGYDYGYTF. The CDR3 DNA is TGTGCCAGCACCCAACAGGGATACGACTATGGCTACACCTTC.

The V call is TRBV11-2, the J call TRBJ2-1; D call uncertain. The germline CDR1 and CDR2 sequences are SGHAT and FQNNGV. V lost 2 bases to trimming and J lost 5 bases, with 19 bases between them. The CDR3 is 17 residues long. CDR3 in DNA: TGTGCCAGCAGCTTATCTTTTGCTTGGAGAGAGAACAATGAGCAGTTCTTC. It encodes CASSLSFAWRENNEQFF.

The rearrangement links TRBV7-8 to TRBJ2-3, with a weak D call TRBD2 (5 bases). There are 15 residues in the CDR3. The ends were cut back, 4 bases at V and 2 bases at J, with 13 bases in the middle. The germline V gene encodes CDR1 SGHVS and CDR2 FQNEAQ. This CDR3 reads CASSSPMRATDTQYF. CDR3 nucleotide sequence: TGTGCCAGCAGCTCCCCTATGCGGGCCACAGATACGCAGTATTTT.

The chain employs TRBV30 and TRBJ2-7; a possible D gene is TRBD1 (6 bases). The CDR3 is 14 amino acids. The ends were cut back, 3 bases at V and 1 base at J, with 13 bases in the middle. CDR1 and CDR2 (germline): GTSNPN, SVGIG (reference sequence). The CDR3, as DNA: TGTGCCTGGAGGTGGGGGCGCGGATCCTACGAGCAGTACTTC. Translating it yields CAWRWGRGSYEQYF.

The chain recombines TRBV5-1 with TRBJ2-7, with D perhaps matching TRBD2 (6 bases). The V end lost 4 bases, the J end lost 4 bases, and 21 bases lay between the germline ends. Per the germline V gene, CDR1 is SGHRS and CDR2 is YFSETQ. The CDR3 is 16 amino acids. CDR3 coding DNA: TGCGCCAGCAGCCCGGGTCCCTACGGGAGCAGTTACGAGCAGTACTTC. The encoded protein is CASSPGPYGSSYEQYF.

V gene TRBV7-8 combines with J gene TRBJ2-1; a possible D gene is TRBD2 (5 bases). Germline V gives CDR1 SGHVS, CDR2 FQNEAQ. Trimming stripped 5 bases from V and 0 bases from J, with 14 bases between. The CDR3 covers 16 residues. The CDR3 here is CASSRLTTNSYNEQFF. DNA of the CDR3: TGTGCCAGCAGCAGGTTGACTACCAACTCCTACAATGAGCAGTTCTTC.

This chain uses TRBV7-6 with TRBJ2-5, with 7 positions matching TRBD1. This CDR3 spans 12 amino acids. J lost 4 bases, V lost 4 bases, and 0 bases had no gene match. The germline V gene has CDR1 SGHVS and CDR2 FNYEAQ. In nucleotides, the CDR3 is TGTGCCAGCAGCTCAGGGGGAGAGACCCAGTACTTC. Protein: CASSSGGETQYF.

V gene TRBV5-4 combines with J gene TRBJ2-5; D gene unclear. This CDR3 is 13 amino acids long. V was shortened by 0 bases and J by 4 bases, with 7 bases between the two germline ends. Looked up from germline, CDR1 is SGHNT and CDR2 is YYREEE (reference sequence). CDR3 coding DNA: TGTGCCAGCAGCTTGGAAAGTAGAGAGACCCAGTACTTC. This codes for CASSLESRETQYF.

The chain uses TRBV5-5 and TRBJ1-1, with D perhaps matching TRBD1 (5 bases). Looked up from germline, CDR1 is SGHKS and CDR2 is YYEKEE (reference sequence). The CDR3 spans 15 residues. Trimming removed 1 base at V and 5 bases at J, with 15 bases between. The CDR3 region has the DNA TGTGCCAGCAGCTTGCTGGGGTCCCAGGGTACTGAAGCTTTCTTT. This encodes CASSLLGSQGTEAFF.